This is a list of T cell receptor beta chains from one sample in a study of T-cell reconstitution after alpha-beta-depleted transplantation in children. MiXCR, applied by TCRdb to the PCR reads, yields one record per CDR3 protein. The sample carries approximately 630,000 distinct CDR3 sequences, about 12% recorded once. Sequenced here: PBMCs, sampled before TCRalphabeta/CD19-depleted stem cell transplant. The receptors were sampled from a girl aged 2-10 years with congenital amegakaryocytic thrombocytopenia, due to receive a stem cell transplant. The CDR3 runs from the conserved cysteine through the conserved F or W. D genes are given only for firm matches. For some rows the clone size is stated as once, few or many, or as a class when expanded; others skip it.

TRBV7-2,-,TRBJ2-7,many,CASSYSMLLGEQYF,TGTGCCAGCAGCTACAGTATGCTCCTGGGCGAGCAGTACTTC
TRBV5-1,-,TRBJ2-7,many,CASSFGSLYEQYF,TGCGCCAGCAGCTTTGGGTCTCTATACGAGCAGTACTTC
TRBV11-2,-,TRBJ2-7,-,CASSLGGKQATHEQYF,TGTGCCAGCAGCCTCGGAGGCAAACAGGCCACCCACGAGCAGTACTTC
TRBV7-7,TRBD1,TRBJ1-4,many,CASSLGQGKGEKLFF,TGTGCCAGCAGCTTGGGACAGGGCAAAGGGGAAAAACTGTTTTTT
TRBV12-3/TRBV12-4,-,TRBJ2-7,many,CASSFMGGYEQYF,TGTGCCAGCAGTTTCATGGGGGGTTACGAGCAGTACTTC
TRBV20-1,TRBD2,TRBJ2-7,many,CSARDPTSGYEQYF,TGCAGTGCTAGAGATCCGACTAGCGGCTACGAGCAGTACTTC
TRBV10-3,-,TRBJ1-2,-,CALLAGEVSYTF,TGTGCCCTCCTGGCCGGGGAGGTTAGCTACACCTTC
TRBV6-2/TRBV6-3,TRBD1,TRBJ1-5,few,CASSYSTVADTGVKDQPQHF,TGTGCCAGCAGTTACTCGACTGTGGCCGATACAGGGGTGAAAGATCAGCCCCAGCATTTT
TRBV21-1,-,TRBJ2-3,-,CASSKAGNRGDTDTQYF,TGTGCCAGCAGCAAAGCCGGAAACAGGGGTGACACAGATACGCAGTATTTT
TRBV10-3,TRBD1,TRBJ2-2,many,CAITQGPDDGELFF,TGTGCCATAACACAGGGGCCTGACGACGGGGAGCTGTTTTTT
TRBV28,-,TRBJ2-2,many,CASSFSSFNGELFF,TGTGCCAGCAGTTTTTCCAGTTTCAACGGGGAGCTGTTTTTT
TRBV4-1,-,TRBJ2-5,few,CASSQRAILGETQYF,TGCGCCAGCAGCCAGCGCGCGATTCTCGGGGAGACCCAGTACTTC
TRBV7-6,-,TRBJ2-1,-,CASSVDRLEQFF,TGTGCCAGCAGCGTAGATCGACTTGAGCAGTTCTTC
TRBV28,-,TRBJ2-7,few,CASSFLMVTEKQYF,TGTGCCAGCAGTTTTCTTATGGTAACAGAAAAGCAGTACTTC
TRBV27,TRBD1,TRBJ2-7,once,CACSFQGAHEQYF,TGTGCCTGCAGTTTTCAGGGGGCCCACGAGCAGTACTTC
TRBV18,TRBD1,TRBJ2-3,-,CASSLWDRVADTQYF,TGTGCCAGCTCACTATGGGACAGGGTCGCAGATACGCAGTATTTT
TRBV18,-,TRBJ2-1,few,CASSPPEKRLHEQFF,TGTGCCAGCTCACCTCCGGAGAAGCGATTGCATGAGCAGTTCTTC
TRBV5-1,-,TRBJ2-1,many,CASSLLGNEQFF,TGTGCCAGCAGTTTACTAGGGAATGAGCAGTTCTTC
TRBV20-1,TRBD2,TRBJ2-1,many,CSARGGGYNEQFF,TGCAGTGCTAGAGGGGGGGGATACAATGAGCAGTTCTTC
TRBV12-3/TRBV12-4,-,TRBJ1-5,many,CASSSMGQPQHF,TGTGCCAGCTCCTCGATGGGGCAGCCCCAGCATTTT
TRBV7-9,-,TRBJ1-5,many,CASSSGAQPQHF,TGTGCCAGCAGCTCAGGGGCTCAGCCCCAGCATTTT
TRBV24-1,-,TRBJ2-1,-,CATSDPRGEQFF,TGTGCCACCAGTGATCCGCGAGGTGAGCAGTTCTTC
TRBV7-9,-,TRBJ2-1,many,CASSSARPGDEQFF,TGTGCCAGCAGCTCCGCCAGGCCTGGAGATGAGCAGTTCTTC
TRBV7-8,-,TRBJ1-5,few,CASSSKRTVGNQPQHF,TGTGCCAGCAGCTCCAAAAGGACAGTAGGCAATCAGCCCCAGCATTTT
TRBV5-1,-,TRBJ2-7,-,CASSLERSDSPAYEQYF,TGCGCCAGCAGCTTGGAGCGGTCAGACTCCCCCGCCTACGAGCAGTACTTC
TRBV7-8,TRBD2,TRBJ2-5,few,CASSPDLSGGTQYF,TGTGCCAGCAGTCCGGACCTCTCGGGAGGGACCCAGTACTTC
TRBV3-1,-,TRBJ2-3,-,CASSQYLALTDTQYF,TGTGCCAGCAGCCAATATCTAGCCCTCACAGATACGCAGTATTTT
TRBV10-3,TRBD1,TRBJ1-1,many,CAISGQGQTEAFF,TGTGCCATCAGTGGACAGGGCCAGACTGAAGCTTTCTTT
TRBV5-5,-,TRBJ2-5,-,CASTKTGVGETQYF,TGTGCCAGCACCAAGACAGGCGTCGGGGAGACCCAGTACTTC
TRBV5-6,-,TRBJ2-2,many,CATSRYSETGELFF,TGTGCCACCAGCAGGTATTCGGAGACCGGGGAGCTGTTTTTT
TRBV7-6,-,TRBJ1-1,few,CASSLEIAGSASTEAFF,TGTGCCAGCAGCTTAGAGATCGCAGGGTCGGCGAGCACTGAAGCTTTCTTT
TRBV29-1,TRBD2,TRBJ2-2,many,CSGGTSGTGELFF,TGCAGCGGCGGGACTAGCGGAACCGGGGAGCTGTTTTTT
TRBV10-3,-,TRBJ1-5,many,CAISAGSAKDRPQHF,TGTGCCATCAGTGCGGGGAGCGCCAAGGATCGGCCCCAGCATTTT
TRBV5-1,-,TRBJ1-3,many,CASSRIARDSGNTIYF,TGCGCCAGCAGCCGGATAGCACGCGACTCTGGAAACACCATATATTTT
TRBV29-1,-,TRBJ2-5,-,CSIEGGETQYF,TGCAGCATTGAGGGCGGCGAGACCCAGTACTTC
TRBV5-6,TRBD2,TRBJ2-5,many,CASSHGLAGVTRETQYF,TGTGCCAGCAGCCATGGACTAGCGGGAGTAACGCGAGAGACCCAGTACTTC
TRBV6-5,TRBD1,TRBJ1-1,many,CASSYLTGGTEAFF,TGTGCCAGCAGTTACTTGACAGGGGGCACTGAAGCTTTCTTT
TRBV20-1,TRBD2,TRBJ2-2,many,CSARRLAGAPANTGELFF,TGCAGTGCTAGACGACTAGCGGGAGCCCCGGCGAACACCGGGGAGCTGTTTTTT
TRBV7-9,-,TRBJ2-1,-,CASSRTVANEQFF,TGTGCCAGCAGCCGGACCGTGGCAAATGAGCAGTTCTTC
TRBV5-1,-,TRBJ1-6,few,CASTQAAFNSPLHF,TGCGCCAGCACCCAGGCAGCGTTTAATTCACCCCTCCACTTT
TRBV5-1,-,TRBJ2-3,once,CASSAGSETQYF,TGCGCCAGCAGTGCGGGTTCGGAGACGCAGTATTTT
TRBV5-1,TRBD1,TRBJ1-1,-,CASSLTGVDTEAFF,TGCGCCAGCAGCTTGACAGGGGTGGACACTGAAGCTTTCTTT
TRBV6-1,-,TRBJ1-1,-,CASTAPGVVEAFF,TGTGCCAGCACTGCACCGGGGGTAGTCGAAGCTTTCTTT
TRBV29-1,-,TRBJ2-2,-,CSVETAATGELFF,TGCAGCGTTGAGACCGCCGCCACCGGGGAGCTGTTTTTT
TRBV20-1,TRBD2,TRBJ2-3,few,CSATGGGSTDTQYF,TGCAGTGCTACGGGCGGGGGAAGCACAGATACGCAGTATTTT
TRBV3-1,TRBD2,TRBJ2-1,-,CASSQELAGVFNEQFF,TGTGCCAGCAGCCAAGAGCTAGCGGGAGTATTTAATGAGCAGTTCTTC
TRBV6-1,TRBD1,TRBJ1-2,many,CASSQQGLNYGYTF,TGTGCCAGCTCACAACAGGGGTTAAACTATGGCTACACCTTC
TRBV2,-,TRBJ1-2,-,CATPAPLTF,TGTGCCACCCCAGCCCCTTTGACCTTC